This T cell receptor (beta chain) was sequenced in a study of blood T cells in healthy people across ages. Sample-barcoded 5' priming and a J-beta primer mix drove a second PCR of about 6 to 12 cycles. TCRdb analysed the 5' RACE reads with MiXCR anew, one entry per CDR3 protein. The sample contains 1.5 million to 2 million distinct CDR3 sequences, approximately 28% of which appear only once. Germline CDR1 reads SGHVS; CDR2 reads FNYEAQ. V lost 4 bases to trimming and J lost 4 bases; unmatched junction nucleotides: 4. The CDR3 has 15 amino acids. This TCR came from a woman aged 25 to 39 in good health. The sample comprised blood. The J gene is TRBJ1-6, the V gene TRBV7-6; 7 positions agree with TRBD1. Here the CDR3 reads CASSYMGQYNSPLHF. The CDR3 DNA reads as TGTGCCAGCAGCTATATGGGACAGTATAATTCACCCCTCCACTTT.